This is a list of T cell receptor beta chains from one sample in a study of T cell responses to AZD1222 COVID-19 vaccine. Repertoires were generated with immunoSEQ multiplex PCR, while TCRdb's copy carries only in-frame clones and drops some. The sample lists more than 250,000 clones, more than 85% occurring once. The sample was peripheral blood, taken on day 0 of AZD1222 vaccination. These TCRs come from an adult in good health. The CDR3 runs from the conserved cysteine through the conserved F or W. D genes are given only for firm matches. Clone size is not always given. Where it is, it says once, few, many or a class for expanded clones.

TRBV5-1,TRBJ2-2,NA,NA,TGCGCCAGCAGCGACGCGGCGGGGACGTCCTGGGGGGAGCTGTTTTTT,CASSDAAGTSWGELFF
TRBV9,TRBJ2-2,NA,NA,TGTGCCAGCAGCCCCTACAGCACCGGGGAGCTGTTTTTT,CASSPYSTGELFF
TRBV18,TRBJ2-5,NA,NA,TGTGCCAGCTCACCTGCGGGCAACCAAGAGACCCAGTACTTC,CASSPAGNQETQYF
TRBV10-2,TRBJ1-1,NA,TRBD1,TGCGCCAGCAATCAGGGGGCTGGGAGAACTGAAGCTTTCTTT,CASNQGAGRTEAFF
TRBV6-6,TRBJ1-3,NA,NA,TGTGCCAGCACCTACGGGGCTGAGCCGCGGAACACCATATATTTT,CASTYGAEPRNTIYF
TRBV20-1,TRBJ2-1,NA,TRBD2,TGCAGTGCTAGTACTAGCGGGGGACTATCCTACAATGGGCAGTTCTTC,CSASTSGGLSYNGQFF
TRBV7-9,TRBJ2-7,NA,NA,TGTGCCAGCAGCTCAGCAGGGGTTAACTACGAGCAGTACTTC,CASSSAGVNYEQYF
TRBV30,TRBJ2-7,NA,NA,TGTGCCTGGACCCAACAGGTGGGGGCCTACGAGCAGTACTTC,CAWTQQVGAYEQYF
TRBV7-2,TRBJ2-3,NA,NA,TGTGCCAGCAGCCCTCGGGGATGGGGTACGCAGTATTTT,CASSPRGWGTQYF
TRBV20-1,TRBJ1-2,NA,NA,TGCAGTGCTGCTGACAACTATGGCTACACCTTC,CSAADNYGYTF
TRBV27,TRBJ1-6,NA,NA,TGTGCCAGCAGGTCCGGGGGACTTTATAATTCACCCCTCCACTTT,CASRSGGLYNSPLHF
TRBV4-3,TRBJ2-2,NA,TRBD2,TGCGCCAGCAGCCAAGATACGAGCGGGAAGAACACCGGGGAGCTGTTTTTT,CASSQDTSGKNTGELFF
TRBV28,TRBJ1-2,NA,NA,TGTGCCAGCAGTTTTGAACGGAGGGGGAAAGGCTACACCTTC,CASSFERRGKGYTF
TRBV7-2,TRBJ2-2,NA,TRBD1,TGTGCCAGCAGCTTAGCCTTTTGGACAGGGGCCCACGGGGAGCTGTTTTTT,CASSLAFWTGAHGELFF
TRBV28,TRBJ1-1,NA,TRBD1,TGTGCCAGCAGTGGGGGACAGGCCCACACTGAAGCTTTCTTT,CASSGGQAHTEAFF
TRBV2,TRBJ1-2,NA,NA,TGTGCCAGCAGGAACTATGGCTACACCTTC,CASRNYGYTF
TRBV11-2,TRBJ1-1,NA,NA,TGTGCCAGCAGCCCAGTGTTACCCACTGAAGCTTTCTTT,CASSPVLPTEAFF
TRBV5-1,TRBJ1-2,NA,NA,TGCGCCAGCAGCCCCAGGGGAGGGTTTACCTATGGCTACACCTTC,CASSPRGGFTYGYTF
TRBV7-2,TRBJ2-5,NA,TRBD1,TGTGCCAGCAGCTTACAAGGGGGCCGTAGGGAGACCCAGTACTTC,CASSLQGGRRETQYF
TRBV28,TRBJ2-5,NA,NA,TGTGCCAGCAGTCGTGGGGGAGAGACCCAGTACTTC,CASSRGGETQYF
TRBV7-9,TRBJ2-1,NA,NA,TGTGCCAGCAGCCCAGGACAAGCATCTCACAATGAGCAGTTCTTC,CASSPGQASHNEQFF
TRBV2,TRBJ1-4,NA,TRBD1,TGTGCCAGCAGGGGGACAGACGGAAGGGAAAAACTGTTTTTT,CASRGTDGREKLFF
TRBV2,TRBJ1-5,NA,TRBD1,TGTGCCAGCAATCCCACCTGGACAGGGTGGAATCAGCCCCAGCATTTT,CASNPTWTGWNQPQHF
TRBV5-6,TRBJ2-3,NA,TRBD1,TGTGCCAGCAGCCGGGACAGGGGGTGGACAGATACGCAGTATTTT,CASSRDRGWTDTQYF
TRBV28,TRBJ1-2,once,NA,TGTGCCAGCAGTTTTGGCCAGATTTATGGCTACACCTTC,CASSFGQIYGYTF
TRBV5-1,TRBJ1-4,NA,TRBD1,TGCGCCAGCAGCCCGACAGGGTTTAATGAAAAACTGTTTTTT,CASSPTGFNEKLFF
TRBV3-1/TRBV3-2,TRBJ1-1,NA,NA,TGTGCCAGCAGCCCCCCGGGACACCGTGGGACTGAAGCTTTCTTT,CASSPPGHRGTEAFF
TRBV13,TRBJ1-3,NA,NA,TGTGCCAGCAGCTTAAGGCAGGGCTTACCAAACTCTGGAAACACCATATATTTT,CASSLRQGLPNSGNTIYF
TRBV7-2,TRBJ2-3,NA,NA,TGTGCCAGCAGCTTAGCTCTGGCAGATACGCAGTATTTT,CASSLALADTQYF
TRBV7-9,TRBJ2-7,NA,TRBD1,TGTGCCAGCAGCCACGGGACAGGGTACGAGCAGTACTTC,CASSHGTGYEQYF
TRBV12-3/TRBV12-4,TRBJ1-6,few,NA,TGTGCCAGCAGTGGCCAGGTGGATTCACCCCTCCACTTT,CASSGQVDSPLHF
TRBV3-1/TRBV3-2,TRBJ1-5,NA,TRBD1,TGTGCCAGCAGCCAAGGAAACAGGGGGGCGTATAGCAATCAGCCCCAGCATTTT,CASSQGNRGAYSNQPQHF
TRBV9,TRBJ2-7,once,TRBD2,TGTGCCAGCAGGAAGCGGGAGCGGGGGTCCTACGAGCAGTACTTC,CASRKRERGSYEQYF
TRBV7-2,TRBJ2-7,NA,NA,TGTGCCAGCACCTCAATACCGGGACCAAGTTACGAGCAGTACTTC,CASTSIPGPSYEQYF
TRBV5-1,TRBJ2-5,NA,TRBD1,TGCGCCAGCAGCATACAGGGACAGGGGGGAGAGACCCAGTACTTC,CASSIQGQGGETQYF
TRBV28,TRBJ1-1,NA,TRBD1,TGTGCCAGCAGTCAGGGACAGGGAAGGACTGAAGCTTTCTTT,CASSQGQGRTEAFF
TRBV4-1,TRBJ1-3,NA,NA,TGCGCCAGCAGCCCCCAGGTTAAGGGAAACACCATATATTTT,CASSPQVKGNTIYF
TRBV2,TRBJ1-1,NA,NA,TGTGCCAGCAGGGATCGGACAAATGGGCGAAACACTGAAGCTTTCTTT,CASRDRTNGRNTEAFF
TRBV2,TRBJ2-7,NA,NA,TGTGCCAGCAGTGAAGGGCAGGGAAGGCGCGAGCAGTACTTC,CASSEGQGRREQYF
TRBV5-4,TRBJ2-7,once,NA,TGTGCCAGCAGCGTACAGGGCTACGAGCAGTACTTC,CASSVQGYEQYF
TRBV4-3,TRBJ1-2,NA,TRBD1,TGCGCCAGCGGGGACAGAACTAACTATGGCTACACCTTC,CASGDRTNYGYTF
TRBV7-9,TRBJ1-2,NA,NA,TGTGCCAGCAGCTTGAGGGACTATGGCTACACCTTC,CASSLRDYGYTF
TRBV19,TRBJ2-3,NA,TRBD2,TGTGCCAGTACCTCAACCCGGGACTACTACACAGATACGCAGTATTTT,CASTSTRDYYTDTQYF
TRBV10-3,TRBJ2-7,NA,NA,TGTGCCATCAGAAAGGGCCCCGACATTGGCGAGCAGTACTTC,CAIRKGPDIGEQYF
TRBV12-5,TRBJ2-2,NA,NA,TGTGCTAGTGGTTTGGGCCCATCGACCGGGGAGCTGTTTTTT,CASGLGPSTGELFF
TRBV6-5,TRBJ1-6,NA,TRBD1,TGTGCCAGCAGAACACAGGGAGGGGGCTATTCACCCCTCCACTTT,CASRTQGGGYSPLHF
TRBV2,TRBJ1-3,NA,NA,TGTGCCAGCAGTGAAGGAAACACCATATATTTT,CASSEGNTIYF